This note documents a single T cell receptor (beta chain) sequence. The antigen is undetermined. The data derive from a study of cytomegalovirus exposure and HLA in healthy donors. Whole-study context: Per a later analysis, the 550 to 850 first-cohort and 100 to 150 validation repertoires shared one platform. Study outcomes and limitations: Altogether, some 160 TCR beta chains were recorded as cytomegalovirus-associated. In vitro work confirmed that three CMV-associated chains recognize CMV antigens. A classifier reportedly called cytomegalovirus status with high sensitivity and specificity.

Sequencing used immunoSEQ multiplex PCR; TCRdb keeps in-frame clones, though not all of them. The sample has fewer than 250,000 clones, about 87% seen once. With 5 bases removed from V and 0 bases from J, the gap between germline ends came to 8 bases. This CDR3 has 14 residues. Germline CDR1 reads MNHNS; CDR2 reads SASEGT. V usage is TRBV6-1 and J usage is TRBJ1-3, with D perhaps TRBD1 (5 bases). The specimen was PBMCs. This sequence originates from a man aged 18-30 years in good health and CMV-seronegative. CDR3 residues: CASSLQGSGNTIYF. In DNA form, the CDR3 reads TGTGCCAGCAGTCTCCAGGGCTCTGGAAACACCATATATTTT.